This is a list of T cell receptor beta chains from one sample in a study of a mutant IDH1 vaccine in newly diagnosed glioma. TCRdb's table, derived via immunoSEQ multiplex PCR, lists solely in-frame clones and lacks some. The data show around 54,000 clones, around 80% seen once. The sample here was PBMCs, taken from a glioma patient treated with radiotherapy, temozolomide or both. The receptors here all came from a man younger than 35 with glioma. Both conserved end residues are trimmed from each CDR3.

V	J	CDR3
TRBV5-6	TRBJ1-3	ASRKGSSGNTIY
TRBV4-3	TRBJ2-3	ASSQADPQGTQY
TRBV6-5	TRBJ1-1	ASGSQGARTEAF
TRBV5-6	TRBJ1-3	ASSADSGNTIY
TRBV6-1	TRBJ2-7	ASKGNRGARYEQY
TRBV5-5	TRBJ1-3	ASSFGKSTLGLSGNTIY
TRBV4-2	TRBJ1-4	ASSQSASGTNPGSSGKLF
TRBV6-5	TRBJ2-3	ASSYGRRTDTQY
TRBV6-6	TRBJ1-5	ASTSDRANQPQH
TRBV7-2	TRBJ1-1	ASILAGQGITEAF
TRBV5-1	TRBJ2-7	ASSLVLGGYEQY
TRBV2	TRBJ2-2	ASRDTDLANSGELF
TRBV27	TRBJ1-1	ASSPLGEVNTEAF
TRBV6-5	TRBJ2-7	ASSYTPRVRYEQY
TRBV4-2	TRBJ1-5	ASSQVVIGLYSNQPQH
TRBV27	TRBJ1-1	ASSSGRLGRGSTEAF
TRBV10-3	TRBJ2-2	AISDRAQRPNTGELF
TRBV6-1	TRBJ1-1	ASSEAPPGQGVNTEAF
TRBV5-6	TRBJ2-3	ASSPTGGVQY
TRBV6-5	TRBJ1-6	ASSYWTGGINSPLH
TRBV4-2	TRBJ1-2	ASSQDSTRYYGYT
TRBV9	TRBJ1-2	ASSAYDRGSIGYT
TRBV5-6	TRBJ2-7	ASSLLAGASEQY